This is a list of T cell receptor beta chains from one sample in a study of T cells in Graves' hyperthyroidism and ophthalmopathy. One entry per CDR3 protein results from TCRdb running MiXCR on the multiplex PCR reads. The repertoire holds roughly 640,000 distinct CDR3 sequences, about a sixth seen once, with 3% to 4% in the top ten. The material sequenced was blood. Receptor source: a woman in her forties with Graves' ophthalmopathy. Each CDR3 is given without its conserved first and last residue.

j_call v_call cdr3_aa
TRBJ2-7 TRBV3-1 ASSHVALAASYEQY
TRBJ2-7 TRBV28 ASRGQGESYEQY
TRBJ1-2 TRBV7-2 ASSTYQGTYGYT
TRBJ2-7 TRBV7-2 ASSMGQGKNEQY
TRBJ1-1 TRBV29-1 SGTRDLNTEAF
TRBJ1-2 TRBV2 ASRLLGGAGYGYT
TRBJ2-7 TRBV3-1 ASSPIGASGAYEQY
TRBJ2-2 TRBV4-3 ASSTAPRLPTGELF
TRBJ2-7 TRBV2 ASRSTGVPGQY
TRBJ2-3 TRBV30 AWSSQADTQY
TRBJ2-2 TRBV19 ASSIVTNTGELF
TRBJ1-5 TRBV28 ASTTIRGQPQH
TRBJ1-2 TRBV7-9 ASSFLLGDYGYT
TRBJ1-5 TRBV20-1 SARENRGGSQPQH
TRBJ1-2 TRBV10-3 AILRQGADGYT
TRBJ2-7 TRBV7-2 TSSLAASGGSSYEQY
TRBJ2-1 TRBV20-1 SPNSGRANEQF
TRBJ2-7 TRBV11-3 ASSQQIQGDEQY
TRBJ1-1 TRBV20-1 SATGPVPGQLNTEAF
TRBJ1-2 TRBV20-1 SARDYSPDNYGYT
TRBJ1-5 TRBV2 ASRGVGAGNQPQH
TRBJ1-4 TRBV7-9 ASSGSGRGNEKLF
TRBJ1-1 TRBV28 ASSLNYNTEAF
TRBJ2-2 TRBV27 ASSLGPLPGQGAPAGELF
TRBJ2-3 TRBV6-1 ASSHRNGNTDTQY
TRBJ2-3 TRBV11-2 ASSLLAGVADTQY
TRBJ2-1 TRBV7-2 ASSSQLEQF
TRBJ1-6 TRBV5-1 ASSFRQGGNIDSPLH
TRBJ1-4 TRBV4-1 ASSQGGTGLGELF
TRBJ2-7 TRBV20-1 SASLPGQGSYEQY
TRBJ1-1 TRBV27 ASSLKGNTEAF